This is a list of T cell receptor beta chains from one sample in a study of T-cell memory formation after mild COVID-19. TCRdb fed the 5' RACE reads into MiXCR, producing one record per CDR3 protein. The table records roughly 560,000 distinct CDR3 sequences, around 20% of them present only once. The specimen was PBMCs or a T cell subset sorted from them (not recorded which). These receptors were obtained from an adult woman who had mild COVID-19 (a few samples of this study predate the infection). Cell type and time point are not known. The CDR3 runs from the conserved cysteine through the conserved F or W. A D gene is named only where the DNA matches it firmly. For some rows the clone size is stated as once, few or many, or as a class when expanded; others skip it.

cdr3_length j_call v_call clone_size d_call cdr3_aa cdr3_nt
13 TRBJ1-5 TRBV12-3/TRBV12-4 many TRBD1 CASGQGGNQPQHF TGTGCCAGCGGACAGGGCGGCAATCAGCCCCAGCATTTT
12 TRBJ2-7 TRBV11-2 few TRBD2 CASSVTSVEQYF TGTGCCAGCAGCGTCACTAGCGTTGAGCAGTACTTC
16 TRBJ2-5 TRBV11-2 once TRBD1 CASSLGQGARSETQYF TGTGCCAGCAGCTTAGGACAGGGGGCTCGGTCAGAGACCCAGTACTTC
17 TRBJ2-5 TRBV5-1 - - CASSPKLEGGLQETQYF TGCGCCAGCAGCCCAAAGTTGGAGGGGGGGTTACAAGAGACCCAGTACTTC
13 TRBJ2-7 TRBV20-1 - - CSANYRTVDEQYF TGCAGTGCCAACTACAGGACCGTGGACGAGCAGTACTTC
17 TRBJ2-7 TRBV7-9 many TRBD2 CASSLPIAGGIPYEQYF TGTGCCAGCAGCTTACCGATAGCGGGGGGGATTCCCTACGAGCAGTACTTC
16 TRBJ2-2 TRBV11-1 few TRBD2 CASSKSGAANTGELFF TGTGCCAGCAGCAAAAGCGGGGCAGCGAACACCGGGGAGCTGTTTTTT
14 TRBJ2-5 TRBV20-1 few - CSASHLGREETQYF TGCAGTGCTAGCCACCTGGGCAGGGAAGAGACCCAGTACTTC
13 TRBJ2-7 TRBV5-6 - - CASSLRRVYEQYF TGTGCCAGCAGCTTGCGCAGGGTCTACGAGCAGTACTTC
13 TRBJ2-7 TRBV11-2 - - CASSRGSDYEQYF TGTGCCAGTTCCAGGGGTTCCGACTACGAGCAGTACTTC
13 TRBJ2-1 TRBV24-1 - - CATSVIARGEQFF TGTGCCACCAGTGTAATCGCCCGTGGGGAGCAGTTCTTC
14 TRBJ2-3 TRBV27 - - CASSFRYSTDTQYF TGTGCCAGCAGTTTTCGGTATAGCACAGATACGCAGTATTTT
15 TRBJ1-3 TRBV7-7 few - CASSLSKGAGNTIYF TGTGCCAGCAGCTTAAGCAAGGGAGCTGGAAACACCATATATTTT